Sequencing of this T cell receptor (beta chain) was carried out in a study of Ad26.COV2.S vaccination and SARS-CoV-2 variants. Overall study: Each vaccinee took Ad26.COV2.S intramuscularly, once or twice 56 days apart.

This clone was seen just once. Germline values: CDR1 SGHDT, CDR2 YYEEEE. J was trimmed by 4 bases and V by 4 bases; bases with no gene match: 5. This CDR3 has 13 residues. TCRdb keeps only in-frame clones here, not all; method: immunoSEQ multiplex PCR. Of about 410,000 clones in the sample, approximately 91% were seen once. Treatment here: roughly 18 received Ad26.COV2.S at low or high dose, single or two shots; about 5 received placebo; per-sample allocation not given. Specimens were obtained on day 63 following the first vaccine or placebo injection. The J gene is TRBJ2-7, the V gene TRBV5-6, with 7 bases aligning to TRBD1. The sequences come from peripheral blood, collected in a trial of Ad26.COV2.S vaccine versus placebo. The source of this sequence is a person between 18 and 65 years old who received the Ad26.COV2.S COVID-19 vaccine or a placebo. In DNA form, the CDR3 reads TGTGCCAGCAGCCGGGGACAGAAGTACGAGCAGTACTTC. It is translated as CASSRGQKYEQYF.